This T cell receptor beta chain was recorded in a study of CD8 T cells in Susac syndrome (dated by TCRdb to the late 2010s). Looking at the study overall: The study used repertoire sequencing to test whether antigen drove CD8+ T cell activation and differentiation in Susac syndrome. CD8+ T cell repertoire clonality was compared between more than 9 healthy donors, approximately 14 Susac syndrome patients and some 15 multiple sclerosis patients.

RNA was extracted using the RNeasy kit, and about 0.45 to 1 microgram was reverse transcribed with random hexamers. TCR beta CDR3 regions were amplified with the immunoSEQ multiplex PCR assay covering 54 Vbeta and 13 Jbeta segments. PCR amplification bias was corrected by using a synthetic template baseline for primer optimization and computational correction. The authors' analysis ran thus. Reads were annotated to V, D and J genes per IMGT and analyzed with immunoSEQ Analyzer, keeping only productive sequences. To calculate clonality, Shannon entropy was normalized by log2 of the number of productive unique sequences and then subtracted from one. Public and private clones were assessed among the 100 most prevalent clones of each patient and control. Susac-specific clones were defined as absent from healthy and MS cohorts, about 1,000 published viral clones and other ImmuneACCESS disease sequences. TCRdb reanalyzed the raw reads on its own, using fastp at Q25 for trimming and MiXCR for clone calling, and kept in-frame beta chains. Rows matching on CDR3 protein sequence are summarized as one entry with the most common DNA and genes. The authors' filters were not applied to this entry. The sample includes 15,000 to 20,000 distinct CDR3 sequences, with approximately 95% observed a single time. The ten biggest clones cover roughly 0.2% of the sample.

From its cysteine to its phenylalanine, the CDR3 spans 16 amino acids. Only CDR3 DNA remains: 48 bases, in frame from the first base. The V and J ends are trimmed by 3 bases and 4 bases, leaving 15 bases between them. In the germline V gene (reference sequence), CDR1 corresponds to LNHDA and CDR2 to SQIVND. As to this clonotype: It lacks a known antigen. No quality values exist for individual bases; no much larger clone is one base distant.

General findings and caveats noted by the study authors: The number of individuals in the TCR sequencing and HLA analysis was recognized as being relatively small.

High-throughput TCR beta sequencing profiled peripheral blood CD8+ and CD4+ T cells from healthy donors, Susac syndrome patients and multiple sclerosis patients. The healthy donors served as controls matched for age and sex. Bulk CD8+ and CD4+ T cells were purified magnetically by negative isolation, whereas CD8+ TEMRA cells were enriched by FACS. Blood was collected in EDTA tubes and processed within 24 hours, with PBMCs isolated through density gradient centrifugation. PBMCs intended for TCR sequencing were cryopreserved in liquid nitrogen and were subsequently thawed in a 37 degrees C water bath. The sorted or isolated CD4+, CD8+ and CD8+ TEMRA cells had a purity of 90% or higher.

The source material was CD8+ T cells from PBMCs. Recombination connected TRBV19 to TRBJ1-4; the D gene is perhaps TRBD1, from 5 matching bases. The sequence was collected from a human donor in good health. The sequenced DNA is TGTGCCAGTAGTATGGAGCCCCAGGGATTTAATGAAAAACTGTTTTTT. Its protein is CASSMEPQGFNEKLFF.